These 8 T cell receptor beta chains originate from one sample sequenced in a study of shared clonotypes between healthy human individuals. TCRdb's table, derived via immunoSEQ multiplex PCR, lists solely in-frame clones and lacks some. This table has a few hundred thousand clones, approximately 65% appearing once. What was sequenced was memory CD4+ T cells sorted from blood. Subset specified: CD45RA-negative fraction. The source is a man aged 25 to 40 in good health.

This sequence joins TRBV9 and TRBJ1-1; the match to TRBD1 covers 9 bases. The length of the CDR3 is 15 residues. V lost 2 bases, J lost 3 bases, and 5 bases stayed unmatched. The germline CDR1 and CDR2 sequences are SGDLS and YYNGEE. Written as DNA, the CDR3 is TGTGCCAGCAGCGTTAGGGACAGGGAGTACACTGAAGCTTTCTTT. Translated, it gives CASSVRDREYTEAFF.

The rearrangement uses TRBV19 and TRBJ1-5; D unresolved. Trimming stripped 2 bases from V and 15 bases from J, with 17 bases between. Germline V gene sequence: CDR1 LNHDA, CDR2 SQIVND (reference sequence). The length of the CDR3 is 13 residues. The CDR3 DNA reads TGTGCCAGTAGTATACCCCCCATCGGGCGACGGCATTTT. Residues: CASSIPPIGRRHF.

By share of the sample, this clone is medium-sized. J is TRBJ1-2 and V is TRBV11-3; TRBD1 matches at 9 bases. This CDR3 is built from 15 residues. The germline V gene has CDR1 SGHNT and CDR2 YENEEA. V shed 5 bases and J 4 bases; nucleotides not matched to a gene: 8. CDR3 DNA: TGTGCCAGCAGCCTTTGGGACAGGGATGTCTATGGCTACACCTTC. Its protein is CASSLWDRDVYGYTF.

This clone occurred many times. This chain joins TRBV11-3 and TRBJ2-1; D is undetermined. Trimming shortened V by 4 bases and J by 0 bases, and 10 bases separated the two germline ends. The CDR3 loop spans 15 amino acids. The germline gives CDR1 SGHNT, CDR2 YENEEA. The CDR3 DNA reads TGTGCCAGCAGCTCCGCCGTCGGCTCCTACAATGAGCAGTTCTTC. Translating gives CASSSAVGSYNEQFF.

The rearrangement uses TRBV11-1 and TRBJ2-1, with TRBD2 identical over 9 bases. The germline gives CDR1 SGHAT, CDR2 FQDESV (reference sequence). Germline trimming cut 5 bases from V and 5 bases from J; bases unmatched to any gene: 10. CDR3 length equals 16 residues. This CDR3 is CASSPAILAGHNEQFF. CDR3 nucleotides: TGTGCCAGCAGCCCAGCCATACTAGCGGGCCACAATGAGCAGTTCTTC.

The genes are TRBV5-1 and TRBJ1-1; D is perhaps TRBD1 (6 bases). CDR1 SGHRS and CDR2 YFSETQ come from the germline V gene. This CDR3 spans 16 amino acids. V was cut by 2 bases and J by 0 bases, with 14 bases left in between. DNA for the CDR3: TGCGCCAGCAGCTTTATACCCACAGGGTTGAACACTGAAGCTTTCTTT. Translated, it gives CASSFIPTGLNTEAFF.

This rearrangement joins TRBV30 to TRBJ2-3; possibly TRBD1 for D (5 bases). The V end lost 3 bases, the J end lost 1 base, and 17 bases lay between the germline ends. The germline V gene encodes CDR1 GTSNPN and CDR2 SVGIG (reference sequence). CDR3 length: 16 residues. CDR3 protein: CAWSPAQGIGTDTQYF. Written as DNA, the CDR3 is TGTGCCTGGAGCCCGGCCCAGGGAATCGGCACAGATACGCAGTATTTT.

The chain is built from TRBV6-6 and TRBJ2-2; tentatively, D is TRBD2 (6 bases). Germline V gene lookup returns CDR1 MNHNY and CDR2 SVGAGI (reference sequence). Between the trimmed V and J ends, which lost 2 bases and 6 bases, there was a span of 10 bases. The CDR3 totals 14 residues. This CDR3 reads CASSYTREAGELFF. In DNA, the CDR3 is TGTGCCAGCAGTTACACCAGGGAGGCCGGGGAGCTGTTTTTT.